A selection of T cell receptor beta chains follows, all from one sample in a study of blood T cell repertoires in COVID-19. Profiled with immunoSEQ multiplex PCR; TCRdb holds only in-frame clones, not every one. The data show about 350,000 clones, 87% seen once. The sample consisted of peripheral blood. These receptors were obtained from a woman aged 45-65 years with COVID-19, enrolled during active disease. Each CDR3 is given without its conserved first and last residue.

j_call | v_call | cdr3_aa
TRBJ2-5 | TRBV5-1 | ASSLEGTREIGKTQY
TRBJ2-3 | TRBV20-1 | SASPGGPDTQY
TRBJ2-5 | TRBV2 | ASSLRTGGGETQY
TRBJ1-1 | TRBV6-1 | ASSEDTWSTEAF
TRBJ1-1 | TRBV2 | ASNFKTGSEAF
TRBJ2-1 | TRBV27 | ASSSPGLAGGSYNEQF
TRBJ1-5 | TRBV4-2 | ASSQQQGANQPQH
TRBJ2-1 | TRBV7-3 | ASSMTTGTVNEQF
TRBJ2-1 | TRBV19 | ASKNQGSNEQF
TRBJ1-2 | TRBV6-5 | ASSPGTVRWYT
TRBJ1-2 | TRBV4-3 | ASSPDSGRGAYGYT
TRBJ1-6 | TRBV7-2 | ASSSTGTENSPLH
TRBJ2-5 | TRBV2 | ASSEGTSAKETQY
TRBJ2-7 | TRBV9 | ASSVAGTANSYEQY
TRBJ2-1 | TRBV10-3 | AISEALAGFNEQF
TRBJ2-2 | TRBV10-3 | AISDPDSRELF
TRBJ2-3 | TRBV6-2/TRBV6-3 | ASSYHTSGRDTQY
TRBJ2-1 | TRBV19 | ASSKVGASEQF
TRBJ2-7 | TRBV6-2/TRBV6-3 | ASSYWTAYEQY
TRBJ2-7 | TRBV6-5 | ASSYSPGANYEQY
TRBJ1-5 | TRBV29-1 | SVEQGLNQPQH
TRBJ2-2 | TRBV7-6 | ASSSPPQAGVLSGELF
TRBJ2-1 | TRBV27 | ASSWAPEPYNEQF
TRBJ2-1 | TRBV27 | ASSFVTSGRVVRSYNEQF
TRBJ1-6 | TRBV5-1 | ASSLTGLEYNSPLH
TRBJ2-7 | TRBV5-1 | ASSDWTGTYEQY
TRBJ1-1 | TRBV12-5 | ASGLVEGSYTEAF
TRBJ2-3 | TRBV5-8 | ASSRWGTSMSTDTQY
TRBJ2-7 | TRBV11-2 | ASSPYPIGGRYEQY
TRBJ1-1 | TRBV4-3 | ASLGGGTREAF
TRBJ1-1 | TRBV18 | ASSPPGGVNTEAF
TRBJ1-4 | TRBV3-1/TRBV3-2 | ASSQDMARETLNEKLF
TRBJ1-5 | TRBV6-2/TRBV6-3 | ASSTLIRGRGQPQH
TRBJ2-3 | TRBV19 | ASSLIRTDTQY
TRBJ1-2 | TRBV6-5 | ASGNRDRAGGYT
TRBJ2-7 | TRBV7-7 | ASSLAGTGNYEQY
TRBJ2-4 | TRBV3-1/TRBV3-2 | ASSQGYEKNIQY
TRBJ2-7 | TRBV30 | AWSPSTLHEQY
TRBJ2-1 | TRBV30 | AWTGRGPYNEQF
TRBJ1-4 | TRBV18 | ASSKGRGATNEKLF
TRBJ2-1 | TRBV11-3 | ASSPGGQSYNEQF
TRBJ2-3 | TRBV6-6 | ASRGSGPSTDTQY
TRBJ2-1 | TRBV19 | ASIGRLAGGYNEQF
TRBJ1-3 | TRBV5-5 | ASSVRTGLSGNTIY
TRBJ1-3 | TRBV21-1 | ASSPTTYPVVNTIY
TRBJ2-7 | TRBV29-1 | SVGAGTYEQY
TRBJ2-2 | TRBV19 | ASTGLVPNTGELF
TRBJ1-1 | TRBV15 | ATSITANTEAF
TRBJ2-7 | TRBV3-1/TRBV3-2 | ASSQGPRTIYEQY
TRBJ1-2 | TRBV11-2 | ASSSQGAPTNLYGYT
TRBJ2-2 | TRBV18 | ASSPGLAAGELF
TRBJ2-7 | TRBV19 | ASRMDSRSTAIGSYEQY
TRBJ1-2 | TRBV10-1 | ASRPAGQTTNYGYT
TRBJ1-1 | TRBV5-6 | ASSYGPTATEAF
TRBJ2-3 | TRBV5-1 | ASSLEASGSTDTQY
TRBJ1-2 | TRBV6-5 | ASSYSSMGAYGYT
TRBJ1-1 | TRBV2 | ASRVGLSTEAF